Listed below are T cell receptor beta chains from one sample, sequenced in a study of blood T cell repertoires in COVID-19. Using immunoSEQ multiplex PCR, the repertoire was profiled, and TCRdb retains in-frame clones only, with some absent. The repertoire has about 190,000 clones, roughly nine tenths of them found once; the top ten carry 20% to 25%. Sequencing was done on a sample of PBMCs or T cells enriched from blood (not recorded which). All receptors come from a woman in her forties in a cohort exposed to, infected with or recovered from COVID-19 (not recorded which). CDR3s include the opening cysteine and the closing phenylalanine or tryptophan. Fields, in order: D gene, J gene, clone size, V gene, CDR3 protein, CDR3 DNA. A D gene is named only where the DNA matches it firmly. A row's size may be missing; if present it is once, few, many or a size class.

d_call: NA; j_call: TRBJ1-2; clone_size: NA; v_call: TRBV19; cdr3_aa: CASSTLTLRSGYTF; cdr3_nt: TGTGCCAGTAGTACCCTGACCTTGAGGTCGGGCTACACCTTC
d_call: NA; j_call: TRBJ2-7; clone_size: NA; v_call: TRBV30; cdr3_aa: CAWSPLMAWGEYF; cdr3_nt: TGTGCCTGGAGTCCACTGATGGCTTGGGGCGAGTACTTC
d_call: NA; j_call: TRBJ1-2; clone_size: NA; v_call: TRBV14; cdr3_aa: CASSQERVTMGLPFFMKRYGYTF; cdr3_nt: TGTGCCAGCAGCCAAGAGCGCGTGACAATGGGACTCCCCTTTTTTATGAAACGCTATGGCTACACCTTC
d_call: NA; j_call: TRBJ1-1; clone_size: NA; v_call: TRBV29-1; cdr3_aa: CSVLMGLMNTEAFF; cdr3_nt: TGCAGCGTCCTGATGGGCTTAATGAACACTGAAGCTTTCTTT
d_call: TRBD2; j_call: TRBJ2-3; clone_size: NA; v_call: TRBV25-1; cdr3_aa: CASRSPGLAVTDTQYF; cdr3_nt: TGTGCCAGCAGGAGTCCGGGACTAGCGGTCACAGATACGCAGTATTTT
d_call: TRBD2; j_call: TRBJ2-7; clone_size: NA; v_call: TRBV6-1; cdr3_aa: CASSETPGLAGGRGYEQYF; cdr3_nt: TGTGCCAGCAGTGAAACCCCGGGACTAGCGGGAGGTCGGGGCTACGAGCAGTACTTC
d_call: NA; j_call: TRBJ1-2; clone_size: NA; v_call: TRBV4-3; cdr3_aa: CASSQEIGGANGYTF; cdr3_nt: TGCGCCAGCAGCCAAGAAATCGGAGGGGCGAATGGCTACACCTTC
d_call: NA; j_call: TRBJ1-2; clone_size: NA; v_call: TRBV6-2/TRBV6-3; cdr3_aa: CASSHGGGGYTF; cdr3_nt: TGTGCCAGCAGTCACGGCGGGGGAGGCTACACCTTC
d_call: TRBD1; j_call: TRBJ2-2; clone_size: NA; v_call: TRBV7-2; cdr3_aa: CASSVWTGGAGELFF; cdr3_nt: TGTGCCAGCAGCGTATGGACAGGGGGGGCCGGGGAGCTGTTTTTT
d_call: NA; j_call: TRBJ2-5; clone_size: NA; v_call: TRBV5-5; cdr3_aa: CASWETPNVNVQETQYF; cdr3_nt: TGTGCCAGCTGGGAGACTCCCAACGTGAATGTTCAAGAGACCCAGTACTTC
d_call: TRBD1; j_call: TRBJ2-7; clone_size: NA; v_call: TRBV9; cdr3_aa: CASSAGQGGSEQYF; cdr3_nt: TGTGCCAGCAGCGCGGGACAGGGGGGCAGCGAGCAGTACTTC
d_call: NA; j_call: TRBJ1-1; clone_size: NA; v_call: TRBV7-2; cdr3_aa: CASSRFQGPEAFF; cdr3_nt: TGTGCCAGCAGCCGATTTCAGGGGCCTGAAGCTTTCTTT
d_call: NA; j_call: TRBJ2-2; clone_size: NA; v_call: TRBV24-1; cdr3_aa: CATSDRRGKISGTGELFF; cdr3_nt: TGTGCCACCAGTGACCGCCGGGGGAAAATATCGGGCACCGGGGAGCTGTTTTTT
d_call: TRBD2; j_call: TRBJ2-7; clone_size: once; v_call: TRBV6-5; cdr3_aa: CASSQLAGGFYEQYF; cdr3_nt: TGTGCCAGCAGCCAACTAGCGGGGGGATTCTACGAGCAGTACTTC
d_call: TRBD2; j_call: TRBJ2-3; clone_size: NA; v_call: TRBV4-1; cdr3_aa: CASTPVGGSFADTQYF; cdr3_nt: TGCGCCAGCACCCCCGTGGGGGGGTCTTTTGCGGATACGCAGTATTTT
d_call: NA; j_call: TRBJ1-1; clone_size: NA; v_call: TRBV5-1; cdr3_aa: CASAGGATTEAFF; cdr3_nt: TGCGCCAGCGCGGGGGGCGCGACCACTGAAGCTTTCTTT
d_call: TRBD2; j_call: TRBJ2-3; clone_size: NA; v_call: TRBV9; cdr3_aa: CASSGSLEAGGSTDTQYF; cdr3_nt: TGTGCCAGCAGCGGGAGCCTAGAGGCGGGAGGGAGCACAGATACGCAGTATTTT
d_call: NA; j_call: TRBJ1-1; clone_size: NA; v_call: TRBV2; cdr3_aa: CASSDGQSTEAFF; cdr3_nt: TGTGCCAGCAGTGATGGCCAGTCGACTGAAGCTTTCTTT
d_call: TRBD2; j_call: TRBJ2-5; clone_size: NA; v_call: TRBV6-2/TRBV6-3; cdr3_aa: CASSYIAGGPQETQYF; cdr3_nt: TGTGCCAGCAGTTACATAGCGGGAGGACCTCAAGAGACCCAGTACTTC
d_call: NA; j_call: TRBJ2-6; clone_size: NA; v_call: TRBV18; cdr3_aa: CASSPSGRSSGANVLTF; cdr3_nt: TGTGCCAGCTCACCAAGCGGACGGAGCTCTGGGGCCAACGTCCTGACTTTC
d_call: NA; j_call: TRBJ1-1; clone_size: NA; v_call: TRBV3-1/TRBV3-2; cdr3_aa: CASRSGGREAFF; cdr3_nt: TGTGCCAGCAGGTCGGGCGGGCGGGAAGCTTTCTTT
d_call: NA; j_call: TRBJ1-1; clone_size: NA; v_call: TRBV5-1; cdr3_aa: CASSGQGGTEAFF; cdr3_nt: TGCGCCAGCAGCGGCCAGGGCGGCACTGAAGCTTTCTTT
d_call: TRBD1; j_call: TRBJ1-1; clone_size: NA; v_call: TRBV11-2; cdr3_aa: CASSPGQGAPEAFF; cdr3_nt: TGTGCCAGCAGCCCGGGACAGGGGGCACCTGAAGCTTTCTTT
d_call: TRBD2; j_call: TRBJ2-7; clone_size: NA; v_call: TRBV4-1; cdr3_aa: CASSSQARGLAGNEQYF; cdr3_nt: TGCGCCAGCAGCTCCCAAGCCCGGGGACTAGCGGGGAACGAGCAGTACTTC
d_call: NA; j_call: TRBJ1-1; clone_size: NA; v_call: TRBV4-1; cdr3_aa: CASSQDLFRGAEAFF; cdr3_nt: TGCGCCAGCAGCCAAGATCTGTTTCGAGGAGCTGAAGCTTTCTTT
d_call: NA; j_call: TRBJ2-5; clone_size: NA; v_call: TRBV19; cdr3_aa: CASSPHLSRETQYF; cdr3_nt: TGTGCCAGTAGTCCCCACCTGTCGCGGGAGACCCAGTACTTC
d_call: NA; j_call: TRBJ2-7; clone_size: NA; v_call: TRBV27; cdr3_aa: CASAFGEDYEQYF; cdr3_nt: TGTGCCAGCGCATTTGGGGAGGACTACGAGCAGTACTTC
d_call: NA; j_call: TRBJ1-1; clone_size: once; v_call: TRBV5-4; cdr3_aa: CASGGTGSNEAFF; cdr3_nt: TGTGCCAGCGGCGGGACGGGCAGTAATGAAGCTTTCTTT
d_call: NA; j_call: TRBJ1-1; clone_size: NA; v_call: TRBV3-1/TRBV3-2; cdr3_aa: CASSQSEGTEAFF; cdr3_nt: TGTGCCAGCAGCCAGTCGGAGGGGACTGAAGCTTTCTTT
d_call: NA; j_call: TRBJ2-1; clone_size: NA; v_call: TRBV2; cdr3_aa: CASSAGYNEQFF; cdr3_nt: TGTGCCAGCAGTGCAGGTTACAATGAGCAGTTCTTC
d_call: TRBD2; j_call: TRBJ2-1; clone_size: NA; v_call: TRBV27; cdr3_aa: CASRGTSGRYNEQFF; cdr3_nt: TGTGCCAGCAGGGGAACTAGCGGGAGGTACAATGAGCAGTTCTTC
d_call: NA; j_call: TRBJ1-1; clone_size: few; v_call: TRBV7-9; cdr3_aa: CASSLGVPGEGAFF; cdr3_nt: TGTGCCAGCAGCTTAGGGGTGCCAGGGGAAGGAGCTTTCTTT
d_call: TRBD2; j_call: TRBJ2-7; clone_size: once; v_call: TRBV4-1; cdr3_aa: CASSPRLASYEQYF; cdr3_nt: TGCGCCAGCAGCCCACGACTAGCGAGCTACGAGCAGTACTTC
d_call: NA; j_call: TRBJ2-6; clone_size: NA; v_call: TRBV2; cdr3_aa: CASSVTGFSGANVLTF; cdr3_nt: TGTGCCAGCAGTGTTACAGGTTTCTCTGGGGCCAACGTCCTGACTTTC
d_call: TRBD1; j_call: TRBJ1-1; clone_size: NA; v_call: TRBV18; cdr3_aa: CASSPRTGVGEAFF; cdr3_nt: TGTGCCAGCTCACCGCGGACAGGGGTGGGGGAAGCTTTCTTT
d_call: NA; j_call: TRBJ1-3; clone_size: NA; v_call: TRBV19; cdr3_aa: CASSITVFWAGGNTIYF; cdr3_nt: NA
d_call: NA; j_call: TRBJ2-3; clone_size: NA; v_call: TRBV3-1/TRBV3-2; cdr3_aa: CASSQVGGFLSDTQYF; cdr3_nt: TGTGCCAGCAGCCAAGTAGGAGGCTTCCTCTCAGATACGCAGTATTTT
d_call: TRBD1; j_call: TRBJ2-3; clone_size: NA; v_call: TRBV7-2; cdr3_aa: CASSWKTGAVVADTQYF; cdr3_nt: TGTGCCAGCAGCTGGAAGACAGGGGCCGTGGTGGCAGATACGCAGTATTTT
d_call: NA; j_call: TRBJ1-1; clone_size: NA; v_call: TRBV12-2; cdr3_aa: CASRPGQDRVSAFF; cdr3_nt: TGTGCAAGTCGCCCCGGGCAGGACAGGGTGTCGGCTTTCTTT